These T cell receptor beta chains were read from a single sample in a study of Ad26.COV2.S vaccination and SARS-CoV-2 variants. Using immunoSEQ multiplex PCR, the repertoire was profiled, and TCRdb retains in-frame clones only, with some absent. The data show around 370,000 clones, 85% seen once. The source material was peripheral blood, sampled in a trial of Ad26.COV2.S vaccine versus placebo. The receptors shown here come from a person between 18 and 59 years old who received the Ad26.COV2.S COVID-19 vaccine or a placebo. Both conserved end residues are part of each CDR3. Fields, in order: V gene, J gene, D gene, clone size, CDR3 DNA, CDR3 protein. A D gene is named only where the DNA matches it firmly. For some rows the clone size is stated as once, few or many, or as a class when expanded; others skip it.

TRBV19	TRBJ2-1	NA	NA	TGTGCCAGTAGTATGTCCCCTAACTACAATGAGCAGTTCTTC	CASSMSPNYNEQFF
TRBV5-1	TRBJ2-1	TRBD2	NA	TGCGCCAGCAGCGCGACTAGCGGGCCCAACAATGAGCAGTTCTTC	CASSATSGPNNEQFF
TRBV5-4	TRBJ2-1	NA	NA	TGTGCCAGCAGCTTGGCCGGGTTAGCTAATGAGCAGTTCTTC	CASSLAGLANEQFF
TRBV3-1/TRBV3-2	TRBJ1-2	NA	few	TGTGCCAGCAGCCAAGACGGGACGGAAAACTATGGCTACACCTTC	CASSQDGTENYGYTF
TRBV7-8	TRBJ2-5	NA	NA	TGTGCCAGCAGCTTACGTGTCCAAGAGACCCAGTACTTC	CASSLRVQETQYF
TRBV4-1	TRBJ2-5	TRBD2	NA	TGCGCCAGCAGCCATCCGCTAGCGGGGGGGCGAGAGACCCAGTACTTC	CASSHPLAGGRETQYF
TRBV30	TRBJ2-3	NA	NA	TGTGCCTGGAGTGGAGGGCCCACAGATACGCAGTATTTT	CAWSGGPTDTQYF
TRBV21-1	TRBJ2-7	NA	NA	TGTGCCAGCAGCAACGGACAGGAGAGTGACTACGAGCAGTACTTC	CASSNGQESDYEQYF
TRBV5-8	TRBJ1-5	NA	NA	TGTGCCAGCAGACGGTCGTACCAGCCCCAGCATTTT	CASRRSYQPQHF
TRBV2	TRBJ2-1	TRBD2	NA	TGTGCCAGCACCCCCGGGGTAGGACGGGGGGTCAACTACAATGAGCAGTTCTTC	CASTPGVGRGVNYNEQFF
TRBV9	TRBJ1-2	TRBD1	NA	TGTGCCAGCAGCATGACAGGGGGGCCCTATGGCTACACCTTC	CASSMTGGPYGYTF
TRBV5-4	TRBJ1-2	NA	NA	TGTGCCAGCAGCTCGGACAGCTATGGCTACACCTTC	CASSSDSYGYTF
TRBV10-1	TRBJ2-7	NA	once	TGCGCCAGCAGTGAGCGGCTAGACCCCTACGAGCAGTACTTC	CASSERLDPYEQYF
TRBV11-2	TRBJ2-2	NA	NA	TGTGCCAGCAGCCTACGATCCACCGGGGAGCTGTTTTTT	CASSLRSTGELFF